Below, 13 T cell receptor beta chains from the same sample are listed, as sequenced in a study of lymphopenia after photon versus proton radiotherapy. Profiled with immunoSEQ multiplex PCR; TCRdb holds only in-frame clones, not every one. Seen here are roughly 7,900 clones, 80% to 90% observed once, and the top ten hold 3% to 4%. Sequences were derived from peripheral blood, sampled from a patient treated with photon-based radiotherapy. The source is a woman in her seventies with pancreatic cancer.

V gene TRBV28 combines with J gene TRBJ1-1; perhaps TRBD1 as D (5 bases). The V end was cut by 5 bases, the J end by 1 base, with 11 bases between. The length of the CDR3 is 14 residues. Germline loops: CDR1 MDHEN, CDR2 SYDVKM. CDR3 amino acids: CASSIRGTNTEAFF. The CDR3 nucleotides read TGTGCCAGCAGTATCCGGGGGACGAACACTGAAGCTTTCTTT.

This clone was counted a single time. V and J are TRBV19 and TRBJ2-1; possibly TRBD1 for D (6 bases). The CDR3 consists of 15 residues. Trimming removed 4 bases at V and 11 bases at J, with 21 bases between. Germline CDR1 reads LNHDA; CDR2 reads SQIVND (reference sequence). DNA for the CDR3: TGTGCCAGTAGTACCAGGGGCGGCCTCGGGGTCAAGCAGTTCTTC. This gives the protein CASSTRGGLGVKQFF.

J is TRBJ2-7 and V is TRBV6-7; D is perhaps TRBD2 (5 bases). TRBV6-7 is reported as an ORF; its role is uncertain. The CDR3 is made up of 14 amino acids. The V and J ends lost 7 bases and 2 bases respectively, with 15 bases between them. The CDR3 spells CASIKAEGTYEQYF. The CDR3 nucleotides read TGTGCCAGCATTAAAGCGGAAGGCACCTACGAGCAGTACTTC.

This chain uses TRBV4-1 with TRBJ2-3; D gene uncertain. The CDR3 extends over 13 amino acids. The V end lost 1 base, the J end lost 5 bases, and 7 bases lay between the germline ends. The germline V gene has CDR1 MGHRA and CDR2 YSYEKL. The CDR3 here is CASSQGEEDTQYF. In DNA form, the CDR3 reads TGCGCCAGCAGCCAAGGAGAGGAAGATACGCAGTATTTT.

The gene calls are TRBV29-1 and TRBJ1-1; D gene unclear. In germline, CDR1 is SQVTM, CDR2 ANQGSEA. This CDR3 is built from 14 residues. The V gene lost 6 bases and the J gene lost 0 bases, with 14 bases spanning the gap. This CDR3 is CSVDGRTMNTEAFF. For the CDR3, the DNA is TGCAGCGTAGATGGACGGACTATGAACACTGAAGCTTTCTTT.

The chain uses TRBV5-4 and TRBJ2-7, with D perhaps matching TRBD1 or TRBD2 (5 bases each). The CDR3 is 15 residues long. With 4 bases removed from V and 4 bases from J, the gap between germline ends came to 18 bases. CDR1 is SGHNT and CDR2 is YYREEE in the germline V gene (reference sequence). CDR3: CASSQGPTYAYEQYF. Here the CDR3 DNA reads TGTGCCAGCAGCCAGGGACCTACATACGCATACGAGCAGTACTTC.

V gene TRBV30 combines with J gene TRBJ1-4; 7 bases align to TRBD1. Germline-derived CDR1 and CDR2 are GTSNPN and SVGIG (reference sequence). CDR3 length: 16 residues. With V trimmed by 2 bases and J by 4 bases, 10 bases remained unmatched. In nucleotides, the CDR3 is TGTGCCTGGAGTTCCGGACAGGTTTGGGTTAATGAAAAACTGTTTTTT. It specifies CAWSSGQVWVNEKLFF.

This clone is labeled medium-sized. This sequence joins TRBV19 and TRBJ2-3; D perhaps matches TRBD1 (5 bases). CDR1 LNHDA and CDR2 SQIVND come from the germline V gene (reference sequence). Trimming removed 6 bases from V and 2 bases from J, with 18 bases in between. This CDR3 has 16 amino acids. CDR3 bases: TGTGCCAGTAGAAACCGAAGGCAGGGATCCACAGATACGCAGTATTTT. This codes for CASRNRRQGSTDTQYF.

V gene TRBV28 combines with J gene TRBJ2-7; 8 nucleotides line up with TRBD2. The CDR3 consists of 17 residues. Trimming at V came to 5 bases and at J to 3 bases, leaving 15 bases not matched to a gene. CDR1 and CDR2 (germline): MDHEN, SYDVKM. CDR3 sequence (DNA): TGTGCCAGCAGTCCATCAAGGACTAGCCGAGACTTCTACGAGCAGTACTTC. As protein: CASSPSRTSRDFYEQYF.

This clone was counted only a few times. The chain links TRBV9 to TRBJ2-1, with 8 bases lining up with TRBD2. V was clipped by 0 bases and J by 4 bases; unmatched bases: 9. Per germline, CDR1 SGDLS and CDR2 YYNGEE. This CDR3 has 17 amino acids. The CDR3 sequence is CASSVGKLADIYNEQFF. The DNA of the CDR3 is TGTGCCAGCAGCGTAGGTAAACTAGCGGATATTTACAATGAGCAGTTCTTC.

The rearrangement uses TRBV7-2 and TRBJ1-2; D not certain. The germline gives CDR1 SGHTA, CDR2 FQGNSA. CDR3 length: 13 residues. Trimming took off 3 bases at V and 6 bases at J, with 11 bases between the two ends. The CDR3 loop reads CASSLGWADGYTF. In DNA form, the CDR3 reads TGTGCCAGCAGCTTGGGTTGGGCGGATGGCTACACCTTC. Full variable domain (missing parts from reference TRBV7-2 and TRBJ1-2): GAGVSQSPSNKVTEKGKDVELRCDPISGHTALYWYRQSLGQGLEFLIYFQGNSAPDKSGLPSDRFSAERTGGSVSTLTIQRTQQEDSAVYLCASSLGWADGYTFGSGTRLTVV.

V usage is TRBV20-1 and J usage is TRBJ2-7; TRBD2 is a possible D gene (6 bases). In germline, CDR1 is DFQATT, CDR2 SNEGSKA (reference sequence). The CDR3 is 11 amino acids. V lost 6 bases to trimming and J lost 6 bases, with 12 bases between them. The CDR3 region is CSAGSSSEQYF. The CDR3 DNA follows: TGCAGTGCCGGGAGTAGCTCCGAGCAGTACTTC.

This chain links TRBV6-1 with TRBJ1-1; D is undetermined. V lost 2 bases and J 3 bases, leaving 10 bases between the germline ends. CDR3 length equals 14 residues. Germline V gene lookup returns CDR1 MNHNS and CDR2 SASEGT. CDR3 coding DNA: TGTGCCAGCAGTGAACCGGGGTTGGACACTGAAGCTTTCTTT. This sequence encodes CASSEPGLDTEAFF.